This T cell receptor beta chain was identified during a study of OX40 agonist ivuxolimab in advanced cancers. Clones were read by immunoSEQ multiplex PCR, and TCRdb kept only the in-frame ones, dropping some. The table records 75,000 to 90,000 clones, 91% of them present only once. CDR3 size: 15 residues. Germline CDR1 is MGHRA and CDR2 is YSYEKL. Trimming shortened V by 3 bases and J by 5 bases, and 16 bases separated the two germline ends. The chain combines TRBV4-1 with TRBJ2-5; either TRBD1 or TRBD2 may supply D (5 bases each). This TCR came from an adult with an advanced solid tumor such as melanoma, head and neck, liver or kidney cancer. This material consisted of CD4+ or CD8+ T cells sorted from blood, taken in a trial of the OX40 agonist ivuxolimab. CDR3 residues: CASSQEDSGPETQYF. CDR3 bases: TGCGCCAGCAGCCAGGAAGACAGCGGTCCGGAGACCCAGTACTTC.